This TCR beta chain was retrieved from a study of identical twins. The CDR3 extends over 15 amino acids. V shed 4 bases and J shed 4 bases, with 14 bases lying between them. Germline V gene sequence: CDR1 SGDLS, CDR2 YYNGEE. From the 5' RACE reads, TCRdb called clonotypes with MiXCR, one entry per CDR3 protein. The repertoire holds hundreds of thousands of distinct CDR3 sequences, with around 6% as singletons. This clonotype occurred a few times. Sequencing was carried out using naive T cells sorted from blood. The sequence came from a young man in good health. The chain joins TRBV9 to TRBJ2-2, with D possibly being TRBD1 (5 bases). This chain's CDR3 is CASSFRDRPTGELFF. DNA of the CDR3: TGTGCCAGCAGCTTCAGGGATCGGCCCACCGGGGAGCTGTTTTTT. Looking up the rest from reference TRBV9 and TRBJ2-2 gives the full variable domain: DSGVTQTPKHLITATGQRVTLRCSPRSGDLSVYWYQQSLDQGLQFLIQYYNGEERAKGNILERFSAQQFPDLHSELNLSSLELGDSALYFCASSFRDRPTGELFFGEGSRLTVL.